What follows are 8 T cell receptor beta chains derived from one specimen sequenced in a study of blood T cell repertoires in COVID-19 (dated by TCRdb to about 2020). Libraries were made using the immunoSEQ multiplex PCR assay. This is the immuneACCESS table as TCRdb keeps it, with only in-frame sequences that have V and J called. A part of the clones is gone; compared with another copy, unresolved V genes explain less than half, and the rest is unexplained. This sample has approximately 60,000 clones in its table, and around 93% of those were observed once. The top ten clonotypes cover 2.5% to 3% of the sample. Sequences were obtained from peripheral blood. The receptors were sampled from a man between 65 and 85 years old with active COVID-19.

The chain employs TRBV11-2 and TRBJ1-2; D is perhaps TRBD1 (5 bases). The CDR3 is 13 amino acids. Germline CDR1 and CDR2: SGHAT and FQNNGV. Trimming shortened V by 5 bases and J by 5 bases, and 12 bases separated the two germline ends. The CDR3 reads CASSPQGGYGYTF. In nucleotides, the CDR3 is TGTGCCAGCAGCCCCCAGGGTGGATATGGCTACACCTTC.

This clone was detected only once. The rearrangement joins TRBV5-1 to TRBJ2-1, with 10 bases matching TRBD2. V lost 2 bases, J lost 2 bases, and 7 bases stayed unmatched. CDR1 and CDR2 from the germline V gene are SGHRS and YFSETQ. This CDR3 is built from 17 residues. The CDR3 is CASSLSGGAVTYNEQFF. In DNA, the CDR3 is TGCGCCAGCAGCTTAAGCGGGGGGGCCGTGACCTACAATGAGCAGTTCTTC.

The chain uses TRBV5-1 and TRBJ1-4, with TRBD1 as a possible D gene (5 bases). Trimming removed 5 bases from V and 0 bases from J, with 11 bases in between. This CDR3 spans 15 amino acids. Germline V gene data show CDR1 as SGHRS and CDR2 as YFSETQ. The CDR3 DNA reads TGCGCCAGCAGACAGGACGGCGCAACTAATGAAAAACTGTTTTTT. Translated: CASRQDGATNEKLFF.

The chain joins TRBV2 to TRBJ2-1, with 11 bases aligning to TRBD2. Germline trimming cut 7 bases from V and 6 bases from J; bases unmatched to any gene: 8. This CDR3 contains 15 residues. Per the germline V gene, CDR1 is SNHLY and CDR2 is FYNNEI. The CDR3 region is CASNDRLAGSNEQFF. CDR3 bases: TGTGCCAGCAACGACCGACTAGCGGGGTCCAATGAGCAGTTCTTC. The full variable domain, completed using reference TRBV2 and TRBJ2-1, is EPEVTQTPSHQVTQMGQEVILRCVPISNHLYFYWYRQILGQKVEFLVSFYNNEISEKSEIFDDQFSVERPDGSNFTLKIRSTKLEDSAMYFCASNDRLAGSNEQFFGPGTRLTVL.

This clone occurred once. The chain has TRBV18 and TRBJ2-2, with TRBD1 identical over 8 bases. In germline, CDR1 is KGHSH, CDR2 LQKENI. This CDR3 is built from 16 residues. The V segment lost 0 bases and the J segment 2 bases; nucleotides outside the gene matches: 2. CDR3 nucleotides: TGTGCCAGCTCACCACCACAGGGGGTTAACACCGGGGAGCTGTTTTTT. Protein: CASSPPQGVNTGELFF.

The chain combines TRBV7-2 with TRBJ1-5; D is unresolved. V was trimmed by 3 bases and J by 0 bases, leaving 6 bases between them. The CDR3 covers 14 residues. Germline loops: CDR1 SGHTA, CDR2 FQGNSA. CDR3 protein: CASSFSYSNQPQHF. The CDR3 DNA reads TGTGCCAGCAGCTTCTCGTATAGCAATCAGCCCCAGCATTTT.

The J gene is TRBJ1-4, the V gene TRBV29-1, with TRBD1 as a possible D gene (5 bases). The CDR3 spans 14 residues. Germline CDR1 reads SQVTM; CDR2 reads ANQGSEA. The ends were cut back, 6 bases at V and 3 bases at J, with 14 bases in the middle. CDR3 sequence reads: CSVLGGRANEKLFF. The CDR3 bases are TGCAGCGTCCTCGGGGGTAGGGCTAATGAAAAACTGTTTTTT.

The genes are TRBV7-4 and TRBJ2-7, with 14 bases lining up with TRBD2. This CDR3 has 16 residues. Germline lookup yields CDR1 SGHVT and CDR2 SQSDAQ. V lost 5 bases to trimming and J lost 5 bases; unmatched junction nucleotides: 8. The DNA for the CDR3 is TGTGCCAGCAGCCGAAGGACTAGCGGGGGGCCCCACGAGCAGTACGTC. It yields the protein CASSRRTSGGPHEQYV.